Included here is one T cell receptor (beta chain) sequence, with context. This specimen comes from a study of blood T cell repertoires in COVID-19. Study background: Donors in the United States, Italy and Spain gave samples during acute or convalescent COVID-19.

V was cut by 5 bases and J by 1 base, with 14 bases left in between. Germline-derived CDR1 and CDR2 are SGHAT and FQNNGV. The CDR3 covers 15 residues. Sequencing was performed with immunoSEQ multiplex PCR; in TCRdb, only in-frame clones are kept and a portion is missing. Of about 14,000 clones in the sample, around 73% were seen once. The TCR comes from a man between 70 and 80 years old with acute or convalescent COVID-19. J is TRBJ1-1 and V is TRBV11-2, with D uncertain. What was sequenced was peripheral blood. The CDR3 DNA reads TGTGCCAGCAGCCTTAAGGTCGGAGGGAACACTGAAGCTTTCTTT. It yields the protein CASSLKVGGNTEAFF.